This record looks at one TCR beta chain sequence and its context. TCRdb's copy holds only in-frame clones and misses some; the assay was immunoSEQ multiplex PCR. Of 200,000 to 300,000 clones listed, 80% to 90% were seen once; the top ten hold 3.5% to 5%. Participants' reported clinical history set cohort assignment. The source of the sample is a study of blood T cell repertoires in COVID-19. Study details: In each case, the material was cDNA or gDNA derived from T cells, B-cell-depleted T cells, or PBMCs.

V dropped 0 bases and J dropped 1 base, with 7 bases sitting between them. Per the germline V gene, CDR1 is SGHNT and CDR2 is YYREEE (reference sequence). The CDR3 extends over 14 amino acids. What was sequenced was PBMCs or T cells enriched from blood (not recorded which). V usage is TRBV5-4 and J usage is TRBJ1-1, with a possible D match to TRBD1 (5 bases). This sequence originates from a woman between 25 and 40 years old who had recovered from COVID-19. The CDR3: CASSLARANTEAFF. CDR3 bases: TGTGCCAGCAGCTTGGCCAGGGCGAACACTGAAGCTTTCTTT.